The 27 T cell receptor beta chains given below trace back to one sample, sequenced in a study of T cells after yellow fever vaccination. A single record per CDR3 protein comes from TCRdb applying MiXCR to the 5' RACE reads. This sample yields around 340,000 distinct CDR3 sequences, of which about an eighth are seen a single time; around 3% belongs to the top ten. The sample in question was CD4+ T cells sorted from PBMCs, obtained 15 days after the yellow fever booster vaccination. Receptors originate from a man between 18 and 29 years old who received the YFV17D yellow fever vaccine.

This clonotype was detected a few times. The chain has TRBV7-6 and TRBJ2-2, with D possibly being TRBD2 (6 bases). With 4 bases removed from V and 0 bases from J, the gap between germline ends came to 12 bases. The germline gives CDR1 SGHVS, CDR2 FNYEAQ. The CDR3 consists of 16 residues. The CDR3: CASSSRGNSNTGELFF. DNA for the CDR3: TGTGCCAGCAGCTCCCGGGGGAACTCGAACACCGGGGAGCTGTTTTTT.

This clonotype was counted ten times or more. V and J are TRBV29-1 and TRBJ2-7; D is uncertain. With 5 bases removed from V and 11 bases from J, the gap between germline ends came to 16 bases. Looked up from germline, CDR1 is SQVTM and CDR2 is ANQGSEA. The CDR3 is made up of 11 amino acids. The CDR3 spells CSVKGGVDEYF. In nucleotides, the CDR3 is TGCAGCGTTAAGGGTGGGGTCGATGAGTACTTC.

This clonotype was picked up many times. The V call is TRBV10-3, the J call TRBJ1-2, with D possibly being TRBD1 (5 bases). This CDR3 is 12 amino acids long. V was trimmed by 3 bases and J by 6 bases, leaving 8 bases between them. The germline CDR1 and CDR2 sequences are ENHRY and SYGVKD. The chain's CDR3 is CAISDRRDGYTF. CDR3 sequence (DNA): TGTGCCATCAGTGACCGCAGGGATGGCTACACCTTC.

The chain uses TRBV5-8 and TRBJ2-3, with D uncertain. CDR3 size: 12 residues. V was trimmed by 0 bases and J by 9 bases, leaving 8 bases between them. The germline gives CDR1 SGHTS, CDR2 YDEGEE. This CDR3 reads CASSLDPQTQYF. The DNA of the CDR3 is TGTGCCAGCAGCTTGGACCCACAAACGCAGTATTTT.

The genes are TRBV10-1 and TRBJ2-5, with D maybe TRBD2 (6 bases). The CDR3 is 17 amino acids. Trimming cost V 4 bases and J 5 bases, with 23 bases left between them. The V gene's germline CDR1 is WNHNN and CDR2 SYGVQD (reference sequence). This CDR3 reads CASSAGVGGRDRETQYF. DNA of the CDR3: TGCGCCAGCAGTGCCGGTGTGGGGGGACGGGATCGGGAGACCCAGTACTTC.

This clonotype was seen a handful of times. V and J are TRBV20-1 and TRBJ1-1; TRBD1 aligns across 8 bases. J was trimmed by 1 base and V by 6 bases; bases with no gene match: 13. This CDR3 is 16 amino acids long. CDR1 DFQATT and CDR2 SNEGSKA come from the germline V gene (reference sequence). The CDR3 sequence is CSAHTSRTGWNTEAFF. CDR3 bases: TGCAGTGCCCACACGTCCCGGACAGGGTGGAACACTGAAGCTTTCTTT.

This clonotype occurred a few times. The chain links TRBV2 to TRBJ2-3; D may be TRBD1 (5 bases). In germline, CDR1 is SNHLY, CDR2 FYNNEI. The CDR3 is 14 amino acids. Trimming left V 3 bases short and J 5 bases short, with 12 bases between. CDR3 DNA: TGTGCCAGCAGTGAGGGGCAGGGTAGAGATACGCAGTATTTT. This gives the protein CASSEGQGRDTQYF.

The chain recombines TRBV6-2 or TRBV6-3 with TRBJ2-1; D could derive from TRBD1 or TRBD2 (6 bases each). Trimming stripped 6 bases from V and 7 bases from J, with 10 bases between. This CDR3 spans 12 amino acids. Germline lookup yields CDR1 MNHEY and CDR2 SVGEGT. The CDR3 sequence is CASSTGRNEQFF. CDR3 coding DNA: TGTGCCAGCAGCACAGGGAGGAATGAGCAGTTCTTC.

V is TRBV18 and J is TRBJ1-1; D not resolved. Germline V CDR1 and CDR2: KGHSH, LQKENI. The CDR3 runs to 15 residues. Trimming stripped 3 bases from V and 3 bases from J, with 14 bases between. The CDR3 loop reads CASSPMVTRDTEAFF. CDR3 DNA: TGTGCCAGCTCACCTATGGTTACTAGGGACACTGAAGCTTTCTTT.

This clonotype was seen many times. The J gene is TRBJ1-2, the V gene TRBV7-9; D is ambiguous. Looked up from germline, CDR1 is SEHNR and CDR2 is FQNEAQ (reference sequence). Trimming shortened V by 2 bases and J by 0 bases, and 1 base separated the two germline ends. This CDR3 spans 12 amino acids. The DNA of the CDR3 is TGTGCCAGCAGCTTACCTAACTATGGCTACACCTTC. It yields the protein CASSLPNYGYTF.

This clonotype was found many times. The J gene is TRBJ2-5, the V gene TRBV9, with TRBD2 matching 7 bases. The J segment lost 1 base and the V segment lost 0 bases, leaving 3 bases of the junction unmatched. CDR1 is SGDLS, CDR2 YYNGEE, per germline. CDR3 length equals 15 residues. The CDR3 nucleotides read TGTGCCAGCAGCGTAGGCGGGGGATTCCAAGAGACCCAGTACTTC. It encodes CASSVGGGFQETQYF.

CDR3 coding DNA: TGTGCCAGTACCAAGTCTCGCAGTTCTGAAGCTTTCTTT. This encodes CASTKSRSSEAFF. This rearrangement joins TRBV19 to TRBJ1-1; no reliable D call. V dropped 7 bases and J dropped 6 bases, with 15 bases sitting between them. The V gene's germline CDR1 is LNHDA and CDR2 SQIVND (reference sequence). The CDR3 is 13 residues long.

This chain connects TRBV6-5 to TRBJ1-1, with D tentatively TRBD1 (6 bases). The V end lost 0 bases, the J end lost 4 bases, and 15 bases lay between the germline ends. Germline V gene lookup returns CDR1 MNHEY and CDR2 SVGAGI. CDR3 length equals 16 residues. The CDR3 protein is CASSYSTGGVSTEAFF. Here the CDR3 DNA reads TGTGCCAGCAGTTACTCGACCGGGGGCGTTAGCACTGAAGCTTTCTTT.

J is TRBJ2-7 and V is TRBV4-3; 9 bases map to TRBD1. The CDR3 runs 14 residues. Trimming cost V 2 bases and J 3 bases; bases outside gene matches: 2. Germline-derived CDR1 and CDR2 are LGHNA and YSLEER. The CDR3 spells CASSQRTGDYEQYF. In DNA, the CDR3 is TGCGCCAGCAGCCAAAGGACAGGGGACTACGAGCAGTACTTC.

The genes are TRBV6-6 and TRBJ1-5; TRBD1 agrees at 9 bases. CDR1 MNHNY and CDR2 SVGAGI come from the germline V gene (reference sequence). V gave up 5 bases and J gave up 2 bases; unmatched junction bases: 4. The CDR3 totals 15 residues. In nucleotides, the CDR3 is TGTGCCAGCAGTAAGGGACAGGGAGGCAATCAGCCCCAGCATTTT. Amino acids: CASSKGQGGNQPQHF.

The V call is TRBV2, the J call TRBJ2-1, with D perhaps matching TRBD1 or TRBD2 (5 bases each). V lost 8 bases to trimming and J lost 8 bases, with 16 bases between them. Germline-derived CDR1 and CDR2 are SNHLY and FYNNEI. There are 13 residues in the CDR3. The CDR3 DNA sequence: TGTGCCAGCCTTCGGGGCCGGGTCGATGAGCAGTTCTTC. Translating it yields CASLRGRVDEQFF.

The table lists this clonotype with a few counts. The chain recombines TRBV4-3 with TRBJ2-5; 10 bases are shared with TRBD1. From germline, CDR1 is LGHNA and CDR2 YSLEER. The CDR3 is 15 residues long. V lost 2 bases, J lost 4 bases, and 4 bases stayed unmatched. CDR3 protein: CASSQNRDRGETQYF. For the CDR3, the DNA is TGCGCCAGCAGCCAAAACCGGGACAGGGGAGAGACCCAGTACTTC.

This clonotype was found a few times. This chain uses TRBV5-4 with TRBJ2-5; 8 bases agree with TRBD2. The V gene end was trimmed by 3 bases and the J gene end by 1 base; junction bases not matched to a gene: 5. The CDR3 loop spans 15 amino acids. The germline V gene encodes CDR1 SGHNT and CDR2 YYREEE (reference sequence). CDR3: CASSSRGATQETQYF. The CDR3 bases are TGTGCCAGCAGCTCGCGGGGGGCAACCCAAGAGACCCAGTACTTC.

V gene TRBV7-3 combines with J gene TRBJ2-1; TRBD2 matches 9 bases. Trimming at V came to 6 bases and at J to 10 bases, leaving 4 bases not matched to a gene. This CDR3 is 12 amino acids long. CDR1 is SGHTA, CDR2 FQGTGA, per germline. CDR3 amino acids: CASSSGGWEQFF. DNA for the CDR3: TGTGCCAGCAGTAGCGGGGGCTGGGAGCAGTTCTTC.

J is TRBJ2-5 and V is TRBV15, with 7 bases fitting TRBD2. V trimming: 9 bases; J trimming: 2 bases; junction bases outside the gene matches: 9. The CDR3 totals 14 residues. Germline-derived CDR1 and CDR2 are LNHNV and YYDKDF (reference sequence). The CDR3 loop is CATSPRAGQETQYF. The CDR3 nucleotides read TGTGCCACTTCCCCCCGAGCGGGGCAAGAGACCCAGTACTTC. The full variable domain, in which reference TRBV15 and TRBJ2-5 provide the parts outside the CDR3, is DAMVIQNPRYQVTQFGKPVTLSCSQTLNHNVMYWYQQKSSQAPKLLFHYYDKDFNNEADTPDNFQSRRPNTSFCFLDIRSPGLGDTAMYLCATSPRAGQETQYFGPGTRLLVL.

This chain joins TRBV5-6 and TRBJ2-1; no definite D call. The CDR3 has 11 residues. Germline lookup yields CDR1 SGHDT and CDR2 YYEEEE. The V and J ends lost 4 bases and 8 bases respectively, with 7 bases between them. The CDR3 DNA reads TGTGCCAGCAGCCGACGGTATGAGCAGTTCTTC. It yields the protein CASSRRYEQFF.

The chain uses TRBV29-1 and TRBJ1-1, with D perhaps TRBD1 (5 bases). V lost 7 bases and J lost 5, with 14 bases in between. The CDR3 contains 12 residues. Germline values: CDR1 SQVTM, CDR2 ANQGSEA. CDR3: CSAEGSGTEAFF. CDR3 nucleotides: TGCAGCGCCGAGGGGTCGGGTACTGAAGCTTTCTTT. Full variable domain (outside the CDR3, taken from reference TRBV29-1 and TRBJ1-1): SAVISQKPSRDICQRGTSLTIQCQVDSQVTMMFWYRQQPGQSLTLIATANQGSEATYESGFVIDKFPISRPNLTFSTLTVSNMSPEDSSIYLCSAEGSGTEAFFGQGTRLTVV.

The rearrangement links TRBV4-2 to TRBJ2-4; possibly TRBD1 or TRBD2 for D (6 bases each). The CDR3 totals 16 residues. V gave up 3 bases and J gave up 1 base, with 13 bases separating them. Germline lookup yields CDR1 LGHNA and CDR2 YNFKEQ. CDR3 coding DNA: TGTGCCAGCAGCCAGGCCGGGGGCTCGGCCAAAAACATTCAGTACTTC. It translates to CASSQAGGSAKNIQYF.

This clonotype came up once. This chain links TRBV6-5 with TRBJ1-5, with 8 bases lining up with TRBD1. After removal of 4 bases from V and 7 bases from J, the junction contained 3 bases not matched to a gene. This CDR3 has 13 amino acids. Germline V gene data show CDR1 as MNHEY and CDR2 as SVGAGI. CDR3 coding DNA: TGTGCCAGCAGTTTCGACAGGGGCCAGCCCCAGCATTTT. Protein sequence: CASSFDRGQPQHF.

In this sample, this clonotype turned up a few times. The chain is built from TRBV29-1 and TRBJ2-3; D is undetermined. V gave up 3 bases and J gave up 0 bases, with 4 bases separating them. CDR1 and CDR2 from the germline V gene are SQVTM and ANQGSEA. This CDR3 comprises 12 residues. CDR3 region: CSVDVSTDTQYF. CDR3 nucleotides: TGCAGCGTTGATGTCAGCACAGATACGCAGTATTTT.

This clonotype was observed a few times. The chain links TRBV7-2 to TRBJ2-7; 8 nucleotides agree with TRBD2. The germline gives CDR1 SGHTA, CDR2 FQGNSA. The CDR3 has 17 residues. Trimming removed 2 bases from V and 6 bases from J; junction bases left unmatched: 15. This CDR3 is CASSLSGGTRPLAEQYF. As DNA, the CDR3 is TGTGCCAGCAGCTTAAGCGGGGGTACTCGACCCCTGGCCGAGCAGTACTTC.

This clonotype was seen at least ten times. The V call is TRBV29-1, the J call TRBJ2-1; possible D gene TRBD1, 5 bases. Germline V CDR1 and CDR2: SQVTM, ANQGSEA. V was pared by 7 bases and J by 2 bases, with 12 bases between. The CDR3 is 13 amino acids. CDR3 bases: TGCAGCGCCGCTTTAGGGGCCTACAATGAGCAGTTCTTC. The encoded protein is CSAALGAYNEQFF.